The clone carrying this T cell receptor (beta chain) was recorded many times. Its specificity is not known. V dropped 5 bases and J dropped 3 bases, with 12 bases sitting between them. CDR3 length: 13 residues. Germline V gene sequence: CDR1 SGHDT, CDR2 YYEEEE. The sample comes from a study of T-cell reconstitution after alpha-beta-depleted transplantation in children. General observations from the study: Some patients owed their high day-60 TCRbeta diversity to surviving recipient T cells and thymic progenitors. About two months after transplant, alpha-beta T cells reportedly came from several hundred expanded graft clones. A year post-transplant, T-cell counts and diversity derived mostly from newly produced T cells.

As it was prepared, the TCRbeta library received unique molecular identifiers. TCRdb reprocessed the PCR reads with MiXCR, giving one entry per CDR3 protein. The table shows just over 7,500 distinct CDR3 sequences, with 12% occurring only once. Here the sequenced sample was PBMCs, mostly from graft donor cells, taken 60 days after TCRalphabeta/CD19-depleted stem cell transplant. The clonotype originates from a patient aged 2-10 years who had a stem cell transplant for inherited bone marrow failure, so the T cells may come from the graft donor. V and J are TRBV5-6 and TRBJ2-7; maybe TRBD2 (5 bases). CDR3 protein: CASRSEGHYEQYF. The CDR3 region has the DNA TGTGCCAGCAGGAGCGAGGGCCACTACGAGCAGTACTTC.